The entry below gives a single T cell receptor (beta chain) sequence along with its context. What antigen it recognizes has not been identified. It has no much larger one-base neighbor in the sample; base qualities were not kept. The immunoSEQ Assay, a bias-controlled multiplex PCR, was used to amplify TCRbeta CDR3 regions from genomic DNA. The paper's data handling went like this. The number of nucleated cells in each sample was estimated from the amplification of reference gene primers within the assay. Sequence reads were collapsed and filtered to measure the absolute abundance of every unique TCRbeta CDR3 rearrangement. For each sample, productive Simpson clonality was calculated as the square root of Simpson's diversity index across productive rearrangements. In TCRdb, the immuneACCESS table is reduced to in-frame sequences with V and J assigned. These tables do not hold every clone; where another copy was compared, an unresolved V gene accounts for under half, and the others remain unexplained. D and trimming come from the DNA, and the V and J calls and clone size come from that table. The sample table holds around 160,000 clones, of which approximately 80% were seen once. The top ten clones comprise less than 50% of the sample.

This entry is derived from a study of blood T cell repertoires in COVID-19 (dated by TCRdb to 2018 to 2021). The study in broad terms: Samples covering the acute and convalescent phases of COVID-19 were provided by collaborators in the United States, Italy and Spain. The prospective study material was composed of cDNA or gDNA derived from T cells, B-cell-depleted T cells, or PBMCs. Where HLA class I and class II types were available, the types were taken from metadata supplied by the sample provider, not from assay-based typing. Samples came from the ongoing ImmuneRACE study (first 160 participants) plus 1,254 subjects from 6 global collaborators. A freely available public database, intended as a resource for researchers studying the immune response to SARS-CoV-2, is where the repertoires were released. Sample metadata almost always included a de-identified subject ID, COVID-19 status, age in years and sex. The dataset comprised deeply sampled blood TCRbeta repertoires from subjects exposed to, actively infected with, or recovered from COVID-19. Beyond this particular receptor, the publication reports: How much clinical and demographic metadata was included differed by source and by participant, and the metadata was provided uncurated.

Each collaborating institution followed its own protocols to collect whole blood in K2EDTA tubes. For TCRbeta analysis, collaborators shipped samples as frozen whole blood, isolated PBMCs, or DNA extracted from either of those sample types. Cut back by 8 bases and 0 bases, the V and J ends lie 11 bases apart. CDR1 and CDR2, looked up from the germline V gene, are MNHEY and SVGAGI. Taken from cysteine to phenylalanine, the CDR3 has 14 residues. Of all the DNA, just the CDR3 is kept, 42 bases in frame from base 1. The sequence links TRBV6-5 to TRBJ1-3; the D gene is perhaps TRBD1, on 6 matching bases. The source material was peripheral blood. The clonotype was recovered from a human donor in a cohort sampled during active COVID-19. The DNA sequence is TGTGCCAGCTCACAGGGAGCCTCTGGAAACACCATATATTTT. Its product reads: CASSQGASGNTIYF.